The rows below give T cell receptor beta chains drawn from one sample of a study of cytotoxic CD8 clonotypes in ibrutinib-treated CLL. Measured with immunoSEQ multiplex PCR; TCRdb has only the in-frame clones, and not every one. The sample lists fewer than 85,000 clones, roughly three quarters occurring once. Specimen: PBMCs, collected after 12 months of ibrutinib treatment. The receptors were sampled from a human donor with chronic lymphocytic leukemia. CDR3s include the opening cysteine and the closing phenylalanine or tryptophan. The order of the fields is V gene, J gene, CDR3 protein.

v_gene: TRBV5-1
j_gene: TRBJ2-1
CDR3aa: CASSSPSPGWSGEQFF

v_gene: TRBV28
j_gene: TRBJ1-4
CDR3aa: CASSPAWGVREKLFF

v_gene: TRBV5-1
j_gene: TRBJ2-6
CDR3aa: CASTPRGGPTGANVLTF

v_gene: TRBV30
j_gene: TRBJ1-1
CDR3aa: CAWSLTGGAAFF

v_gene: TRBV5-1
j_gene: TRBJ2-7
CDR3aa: CASSQSSGTGEQYF

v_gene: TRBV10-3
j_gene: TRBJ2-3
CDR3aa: CAITQTQTTDTQYF

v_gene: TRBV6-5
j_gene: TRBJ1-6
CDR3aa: CASTPGAYNSPLHF

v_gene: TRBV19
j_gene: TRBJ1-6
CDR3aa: CASSIRAVNSPLHF

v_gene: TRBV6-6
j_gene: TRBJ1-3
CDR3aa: CASSYRLGLAAIYF

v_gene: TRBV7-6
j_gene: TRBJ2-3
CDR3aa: CASSPSGGARDTQYF

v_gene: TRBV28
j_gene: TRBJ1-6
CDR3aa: CASSLGDSPLHF

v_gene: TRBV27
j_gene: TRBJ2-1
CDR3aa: CASSLSYGGNEQFF

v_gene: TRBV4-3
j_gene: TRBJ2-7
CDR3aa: CASSQEGRPYEQYF

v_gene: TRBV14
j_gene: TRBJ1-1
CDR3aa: CASSPSQIEAFF

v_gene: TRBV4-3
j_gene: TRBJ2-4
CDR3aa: CASSQDPSGGVENIQYF

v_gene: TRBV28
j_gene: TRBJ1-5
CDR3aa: CASRGRGPQHF

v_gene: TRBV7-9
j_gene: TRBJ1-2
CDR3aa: CASSLGGEGYGYTF

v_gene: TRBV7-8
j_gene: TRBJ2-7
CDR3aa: CATKTSGFSGEQYF

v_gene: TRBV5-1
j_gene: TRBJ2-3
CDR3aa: CASSLAPPPPDTQYF

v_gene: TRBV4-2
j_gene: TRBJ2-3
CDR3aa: CASSQALGTGGGTDTQYF

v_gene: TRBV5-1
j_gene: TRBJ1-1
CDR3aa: CASSLSPYPNTEAFF

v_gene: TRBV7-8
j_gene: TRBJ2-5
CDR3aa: CASSPRGGVRYF

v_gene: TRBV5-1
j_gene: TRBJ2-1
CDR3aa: CASRHTSGLYNEQFF

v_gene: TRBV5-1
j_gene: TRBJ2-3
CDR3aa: CASSLVQPSTDTQYF

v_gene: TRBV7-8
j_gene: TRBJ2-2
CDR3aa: CASGPRDRGWTGELFF

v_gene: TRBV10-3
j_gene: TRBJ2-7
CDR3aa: CAISPGGGPYEQYF

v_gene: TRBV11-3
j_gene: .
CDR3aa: CASSPDMGLEQYF

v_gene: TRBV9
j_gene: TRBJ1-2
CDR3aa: CASSGLGGYTF

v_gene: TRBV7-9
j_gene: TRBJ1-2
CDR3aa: CASSFGGNYGYTF

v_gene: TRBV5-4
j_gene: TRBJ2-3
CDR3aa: CASSDRRTGSTDTQYF

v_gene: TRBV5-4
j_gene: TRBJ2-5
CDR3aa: CASSPKLAGQETQYF

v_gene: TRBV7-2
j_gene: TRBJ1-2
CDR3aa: CASSPHREGGYTF

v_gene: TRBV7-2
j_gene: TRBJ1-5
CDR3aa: CASSSQGALGQPQHF

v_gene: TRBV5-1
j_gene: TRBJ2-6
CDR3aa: CASSLGGAGSGANVLTF

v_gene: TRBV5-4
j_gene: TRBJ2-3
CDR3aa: CASSLAGQASTDTQYF

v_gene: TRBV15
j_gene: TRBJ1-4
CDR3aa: CATSTSPGDEKLFF

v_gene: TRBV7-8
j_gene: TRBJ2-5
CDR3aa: CASSWGLAGAEETQYF

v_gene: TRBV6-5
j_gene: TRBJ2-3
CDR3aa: CASSYWDTQYF

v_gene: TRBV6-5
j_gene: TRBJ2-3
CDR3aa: CARDGGSDTQYF

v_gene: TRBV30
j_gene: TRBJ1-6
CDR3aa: CAWSSPRTVASPLHF

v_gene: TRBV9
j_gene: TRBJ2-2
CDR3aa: CASSPWAGELFF

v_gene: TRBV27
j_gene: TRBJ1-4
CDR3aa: CASSWSGPSNEKLFF

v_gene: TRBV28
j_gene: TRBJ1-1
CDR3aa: CASSSPGGRRTEAFF

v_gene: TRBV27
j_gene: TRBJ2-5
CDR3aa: CASSLSGGVKTQYF

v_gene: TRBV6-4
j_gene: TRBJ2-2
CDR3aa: CASAPSGGARTGELFF

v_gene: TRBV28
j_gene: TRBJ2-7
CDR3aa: CASVHGSSYEQYF

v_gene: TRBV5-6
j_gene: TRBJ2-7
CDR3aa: CASRRGSGSSSYEQYF

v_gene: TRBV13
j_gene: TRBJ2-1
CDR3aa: CASSPGLPLSSYNEQFF

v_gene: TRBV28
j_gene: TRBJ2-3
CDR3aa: CASSAALGRGNTDTQYF

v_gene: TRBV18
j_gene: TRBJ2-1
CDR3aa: CASSPGTGGYNEQFF

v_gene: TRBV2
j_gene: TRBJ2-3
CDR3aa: CASSGQAAAQSPPYF